This TCR beta chain was captured by sequencing in a study of post-analysis software for immune sequencing data. Study as a whole: Relapsing-remitting, secondary progressive and progressive-relapsing multiple sclerosis courses were included. Study conclusions and caveats: Multiple sclerosis patients had significantly lower normalized Chao1 diversity than controls. F measure showed strong co-clustering of same-batch samples. Controls showed lower frequencies than patients for roughly five TRBV segments, and TRBV5-6, TRBV5-1 and TRBV20-1 were among these.

Germline values: CDR1 SQVTM, CDR2 ANQGSEA. This CDR3 spans 13 amino acids. With 7 bases removed from V and 8 bases from J, the gap between germline ends came to 17 bases. There are a few counts of this clonotype. Its antigen is unidentified. TCR beta libraries were prepared from cDNA with unique molecular identifiers. From approximately 0.95 to 9.8 million T cells, 550,000 or so cDNA molecules were obtained. A single record per CDR3 protein comes from TCRdb applying MiXCR to the PCR reads. This table has hundreds of thousands of distinct CDR3 sequences, 25% to 30% appearing once. The chain couples TRBV29-1 to TRBJ2-2; the D gene could be TRBD1 or TRBD2 (6 bases each). The sequenced material came from blood. This clonotype was obtained from a girl aged 5-17 years with multiple sclerosis. The CDR3, as DNA: TGCAGCGCCCGGTGGGGGGCGGCGGGGGAGCTGTTTTTT. Its protein product is CSARWGAAGELFF.